This TCR beta chain is drawn from a study of cytomegalovirus exposure and HLA in healthy donors. Study-level findings and limits: TCR beta chain V- and J-gene trimming was linked, in a later analysis, to a missense variant in DCLRE1C. What TCR beta sequences reportedly achieved was accurate prediction of HLA-A and HLA-B alleles in most subjects.

This clone came up once. The target antigen is unknown. All the people who gave samples were healthy bone marrow donors. The PCR ran on 60 Vbeta and 13 Jbeta primers. Measured with immunoSEQ multiplex PCR; TCRdb has only the in-frame clones, and not every one. Among around 250,000 clones listed, approximately 81% were seen once. V lost 0 bases, J lost 10 bases, and 7 bases stayed unmatched. The CDR3 contains 14 residues. The germline V gene has CDR1 SGHDT and CDR2 YYEEEE. The receptor comes from a woman aged 55-69 years in good health and CMV-seropositive. The chain employs TRBV5-6 and TRBJ1-5; 7 positions match TRBD1. The sequenced sample consisted of PBMCs. This CDR3 is CASSLGGQPLPQHF. CDR3 bases: TGTGCCAGCAGCTTGGGGGGACAGCCTCTACCCCAGCATTTT.